The clone carrying this TCR beta chain was detected many times. The sample is drawn from a study of human T cells and chemical hapten exposure. Specified time point: pre-sensitization, week 0. The sample's treatment: therapeutic diphenylcyclopropenone sensitization with weekly scalp DPC. MiXCR, applied by TCRdb to the RACE reads, yields one record per CDR3 protein. Of under 300,000 distinct CDR3 sequences in the sample, around 7.3% are singletons; the top ten hold about 1.1%. The CDR3 loop spans 13 amino acids. In germline, CDR1 is MDHEN, CDR2 SYDVKM. V was trimmed by 4 bases and J by 5 bases, leaving 12 bases between them.

The chain links TRBV28 to TRBJ2-7, with unresolved D. Source: whole blood, taken in connection with sensitization to the hapten diphenylcyclopropenone (DPC). The receptor was isolated from a man younger than 35 with alopecia areata. Some clones in this sample may be carry-over from other donors' samples. For the CDR3, the DNA is TGTGCCAGCAGTTCCCCACCGCCTGACGAGCAGTACTTC. Encoded protein: CASSSPPPDEQYF.